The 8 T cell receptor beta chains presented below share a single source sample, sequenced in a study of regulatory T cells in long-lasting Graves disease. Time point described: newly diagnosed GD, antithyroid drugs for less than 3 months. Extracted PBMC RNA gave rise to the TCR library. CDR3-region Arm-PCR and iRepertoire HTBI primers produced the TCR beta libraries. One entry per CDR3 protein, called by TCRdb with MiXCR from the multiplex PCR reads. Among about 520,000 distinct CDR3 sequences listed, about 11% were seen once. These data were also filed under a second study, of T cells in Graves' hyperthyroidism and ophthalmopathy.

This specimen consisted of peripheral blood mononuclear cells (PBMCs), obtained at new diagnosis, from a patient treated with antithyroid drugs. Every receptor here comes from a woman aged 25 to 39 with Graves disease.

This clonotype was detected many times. The CDR3 coding sequence is TGTGCCAGCAGCTTTCAGCAGAGTTCCTATGGCTACACCTTC. It is translated as CASSFQQSSYGYTF. The rearrangement joins TRBV7-2 to TRBJ1-2; D is uncertain. The CDR3 loop spans 14 amino acids. Trimming shortened V by 3 bases and J by 4 bases, and 12 bases separated the two germline ends. Per germline, CDR1 SGHTA and CDR2 FQGNSA.

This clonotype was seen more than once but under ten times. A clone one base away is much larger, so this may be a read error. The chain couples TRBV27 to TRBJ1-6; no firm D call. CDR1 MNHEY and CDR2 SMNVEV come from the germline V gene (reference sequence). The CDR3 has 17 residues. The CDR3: CASSLVSLDYYNSPLRF. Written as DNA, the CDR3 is TGTGCCAGCAGTTTGGTTTCCCTCGACTATTATAATTCACCCCTCCGCTTT.

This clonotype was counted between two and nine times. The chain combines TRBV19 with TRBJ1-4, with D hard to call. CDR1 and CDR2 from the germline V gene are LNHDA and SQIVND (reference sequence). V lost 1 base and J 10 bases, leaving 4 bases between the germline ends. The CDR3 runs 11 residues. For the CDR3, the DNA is TGTGCCAGTAGTATAGCCGGAAAACTGTTTTTT. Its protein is CASSIAGKLFF.

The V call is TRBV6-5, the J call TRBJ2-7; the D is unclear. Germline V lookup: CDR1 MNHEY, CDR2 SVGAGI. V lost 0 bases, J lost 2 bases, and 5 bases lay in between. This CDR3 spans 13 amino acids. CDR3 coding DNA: TGTGCCAGCAGTTACTCTCTGACCTACGAGCAGTACTTC. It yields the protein CASSYSLTYEQYF.

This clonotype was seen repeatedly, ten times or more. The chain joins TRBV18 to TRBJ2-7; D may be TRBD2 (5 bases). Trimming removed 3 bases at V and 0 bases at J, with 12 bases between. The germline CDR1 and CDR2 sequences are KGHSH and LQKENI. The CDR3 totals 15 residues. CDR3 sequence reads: CASSPPGWSSYEQYF. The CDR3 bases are TGTGCCAGCTCACCCCCGGGGTGGAGCTCCTACGAGCAGTACTTC. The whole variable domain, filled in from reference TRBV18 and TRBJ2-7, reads NAGVMQNPRHLVRRRGQEARLRCSPMKGHSHVYWYRQLPEEGLKFMVYLQKENIIDESGMPKERFSAEFPKEGPSILRIQQVVRGDSAAYFCASSPPGWSSYEQYFGPGTRLTVT.

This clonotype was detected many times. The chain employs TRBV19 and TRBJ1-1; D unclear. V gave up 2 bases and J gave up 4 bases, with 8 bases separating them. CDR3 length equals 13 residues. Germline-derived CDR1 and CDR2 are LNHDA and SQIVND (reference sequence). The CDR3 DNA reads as TGTGCCAGTAGTATAAAAGGAAGCACTGAAGCTTTCTTT. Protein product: CASSIKGSTEAFF.

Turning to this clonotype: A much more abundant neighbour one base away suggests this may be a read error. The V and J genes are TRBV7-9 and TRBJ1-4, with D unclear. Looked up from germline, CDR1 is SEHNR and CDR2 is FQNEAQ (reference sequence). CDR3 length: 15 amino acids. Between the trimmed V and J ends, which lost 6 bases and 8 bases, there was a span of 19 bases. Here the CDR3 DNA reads TGTGCCAGCAGACCTTACGATGTGGCGAAGGAAAAACTGTTTTTT. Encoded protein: CASRPYDVAKEKLFF.

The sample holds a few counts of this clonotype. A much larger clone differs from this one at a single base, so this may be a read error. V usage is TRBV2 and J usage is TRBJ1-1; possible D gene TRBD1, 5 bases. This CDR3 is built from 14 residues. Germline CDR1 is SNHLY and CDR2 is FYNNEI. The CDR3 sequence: CVRETGRMNTEAFF. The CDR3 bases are TGTGTCAGGGAGACGGGGCGAATGAACACTGAAGCTTTCTTT. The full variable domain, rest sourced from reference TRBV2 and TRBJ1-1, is EPEVTQTPSHQVTQMGQEVILRCVPISNHLYFYWYRQILGQKVEFLVSFYNNEISEKSEIFDDQFSVERPDGSNFTLKIRSTKLEDSAMYFCVRETGRMNTEAFFGQGTRLTVV.